The rows below give T cell receptor beta chains drawn from one sample of a study of T cells in Graves' hyperthyroidism and ophthalmopathy. One entry per CDR3 protein, called by TCRdb with MiXCR from the multiplex PCR reads. The sample holds 600,000 to 700,000 distinct CDR3 sequences, roughly 14% seen once. Sequenced input: blood. These receptors were collected from a woman aged 40 to 55 with Graves' ophthalmopathy. Both conserved end residues are part of each CDR3. A D gene is named only where the DNA matches it firmly. For some rows the clone size is stated as once, few or many, or as a class when expanded; others skip it.

D gene	J gene	V gene	clone size	CDR3 DNA	CDR3 protein
NA	TRBJ2-7	TRBV15	NA	TGTGCCACCAGCCTTGACAGAATCAGCTACGAGCAGTACTTC	CATSLDRISYEQYF
TRBD2	TRBJ2-7	TRBV5-1	few	TGCGCCAGCAGCCCCCGGACTAGCGGGAGCTTCGGCGAGCAGTACTTC	CASSPRTSGSFGEQYF
TRBD1	TRBJ2-7	TRBV10-3	many	TGTGCCATCAGTGATGGGACAGGGAATTACGAGCAGTACTTC	CAISDGTGNYEQYF
NA	TRBJ2-7	TRBV2	NA	TGTGCCAGCAGGCTCTGGCCCTACGAGCAGTACTTC	CASRLWPYEQYF
NA	TRBJ1-3	TRBV7-2	NA	TGTGCCAGCAGCTTAGTAGGAGGGGCTGGAAACACCATATATTTT	CASSLVGGAGNTIYF
NA	TRBJ1-2	TRBV29-1	many	TGCAGCGTCGACAGGTCCAACTATGGCTACACCTTC	CSVDRSNYGYTF
NA	TRBJ1-1	TRBV30	medium-sized	TGTGCCTGGAGTGTTGGGCCTGAAGCTTTCTTT	CAWSVGPEAFF
NA	TRBJ1-2	TRBV28	many	TGTGCCAGCTCCAAGGGAACCTATGGCTACACCTTC	CASSKGTYGYTF
TRBD2	TRBJ2-7	TRBV5-1	NA	TGCGCCAGCAGCTTCAGGACTAGCGGGAGGGCCATCTACGAGCAGTACTTC	CASSFRTSGRAIYEQYF
NA	TRBJ1-5	TRBV4-1	few	TGCGCCAGCAGCCAAGTCGGACTCGGTCGGGGCAATCAGCCCCAGCATTTT	CASSQVGLGRGNQPQHF
NA	TRBJ1-6	TRBV19	many	TGTGCCAGTAGAAGCTGGACAGCCAGGGGATCACCCCTCCACTTT	CASRSWTARGSPLHF
TRBD1	TRBJ1-1	TRBV12-3/TRBV12-4	many	TGTGCCAGCAGCTACGGACAGGCCCGCGAAGCTTTCTTT	CASSYGQAREAFF
TRBD2	TRBJ2-7	TRBV20-1	many	TGCAGTGCTGTAGCGGGAGGATACTACGAGCAGTACTTC	CSAVAGGYYEQYF
TRBD1	TRBJ1-5	TRBV30	many	TGTGCCTGGAGCCGGGGACAGTTAAGCAATCAGCCCCAGCATTTT	CAWSRGQLSNQPQHF
NA	TRBJ2-3	TRBV28	many	TGTGCCAGCAGTTTAAGAGGGGTGGTAGATACGCAGTATTTT	CASSLRGVVDTQYF
NA	TRBJ2-7	TRBV6-1	NA	TGTGCCAGCAGCGAGGGGGAAAGAGAGCAGTACTTC	CASSEGEREQYF
NA	TRBJ2-7	TRBV11-3	many	TGTGCCAGCAGCTTAGAATCTGGGCTTGGAACCTACGAGCAGTACTTC	CASSLESGLGTYEQYF
NA	TRBJ2-7	TRBV13	many	TGTGCCAGCAGCTTTCCGGCATCCTACGAGCAGTACTTC	CASSFPASYEQYF
NA	TRBJ1-5	TRBV10-3	NA	TGTGCCATCAGTCCCGACAAAAGCAATCAGCCCCAGCATTTT	CAISPDKSNQPQHF
NA	TRBJ2-5	TRBV12-3/TRBV12-4	NA	TGTGCCAGCAGTCCCCCGAAGGCCGCGAGGCAAGAGACCCAGTACTTC	CASSPPKAARQETQYF
NA	TRBJ1-5	TRBV30	NA	TGTGCCTGGAGTGTACAACGGGGGCGGCAGCCCCAGCATTTT	CAWSVQRGRQPQHF